The 20 T cell receptor beta chains presented below share a single source sample, sequenced in a study of blood T cells in healthy people across ages. With a J-beta primer mix and a sample-barcoded 5' primer, a second PCR ran about 7 to 12 cycles. TCRdb reprocessed the 5' RACE reads with MiXCR, giving one entry per CDR3 protein. The sample includes roughly 1 million distinct CDR3 sequences, approximately 25% of them seen just once. The same sample was also used in a study of T cells of mothers and their children.

Sequenced: blood. The origin of the receptors is a girl aged 2 to 9 in good health.

The rearrangement links TRBV29-1 to TRBJ2-1; TRBD2 might be the D (5 bases). Trimming pared 5 bases from V and 11 bases from J, leaving 10 bases between. In germline, CDR1 is SQVTM, CDR2 ANQGSEA. This CDR3 contains 10 residues. DNA for the CDR3: TGCAGCGTTCGGGATTTTCAGCAGTTCTTC. It translates to CSVRDFQQFF.

The V and J genes are TRBV28 and TRBJ2-5; D tentatively reads TRBD1 or TRBD2 (5 bases each). Judging by the DNA end, TRBJ2-1 fits better; the J call may be wrong. This CDR3 has 13 amino acids. The germline V gene encodes CDR1 MDHEN and CDR2 SYDVKM. DNA for the CDR3: TGTGCCAGCAGTTTTAGCGTGGGGGTTGAGCAGTTCTTC. Its translation: CASSFSVGVEQFF.

This clonotype occurred once. The chain uses TRBV18 and TRBJ2-7, with 9 bases lining up with TRBD1. Germline CDR1 KGHSH, CDR2 LQKENI. Trimming took 5 bases from V and 2 from J; bases not matched to a gene: 7. This CDR3 is built from 15 residues. For the CDR3, the DNA is TGTGCCAGCTCAGTTGGGACAGGGCCTACCTACGAGCAGTACTTC. It translates to CASSVGTGPTYEQYF.

The chain has TRBV3-1 and TRBJ2-5; no reliable D call. The J call is in doubt because the DNA end fits TRBJ2-1 better. The CDR3 runs to 13 residues. Per the germline V gene, CDR1 is LGHDT and CDR2 is YNNKEL (reference sequence). CDR3 protein: CASSPRVYNEQFF. CDR3 coding DNA: TGTGCCAGCAGCCCCAGAGTCTACAATGAGCAGTTCTTC.

The chain has TRBV5-1 and TRBJ2-5; D perhaps matches TRBD1 (5 bases). This CDR3 region has 14 residues. With 1 base removed from V and 2 bases from J, the gap between germline ends came to 9 bases. CDR1 and CDR2 from the germline V gene are SGHRS and YFSETQ. CDR3 in DNA: TGCGCCAGCAGCTTGAATCAGGGTCAAGAGACCCAGTACTTC. Amino acids: CASSLNQGQETQYF.

This clonotype has just a few counts. J is TRBJ2-1 and V is TRBV28, with 8 bases fitting TRBD2. CDR1 MDHEN and CDR2 SYDVKM come from the germline V gene. Trimming took 6 bases from V and 3 from J; bases not matched to a gene: 7. CDR3 length: 15 amino acids. CDR3: CASRPPGLGYNEQFF. CDR3 coding DNA: TGTGCCAGCAGGCCGCCGGGACTAGGCTACAATGAGCAGTTCTTC.

The chain recombines TRBV5-1 with TRBJ2-1, with D possibly being TRBD2 (6 bases). The CDR3 is made up of 15 amino acids. Germline CDR1 reads SGHRS; CDR2 reads YFSETQ. The germline V and J ends were trimmed by 2 bases and 4 bases, with 13 bases remaining between them. Here the CDR3 DNA reads TGCGCCAGCAGCTTAACGGGACTTGTTTACAATGAGCAGTTCTTC. Protein sequence: CASSLTGLVYNEQFF. The variable domain in full, with the rest retrieved from reference TRBV5-1 and TRBJ2-1, is KAGVTQTPRYLIKTRGQQVTLSCSPISGHRSVSWYQQTPGQGLQFLFEYFSETQRNKGNFPGRFSGRQFSNSRSEMNVSTLELGDSALYLCASSLTGLVYNEQFFGPGTRLTVL.

This clonotype was seen a handful of times. The chain carries TRBV3-1 and TRBJ2-1; D is unclear. V was pared by 1 base and J by 4 bases, with 8 bases between. Germline CDR1 is LGHDT and CDR2 is YNNKEL (reference sequence). CDR3 length: 14 residues. CDR3 protein: CASSQVDGYNEQFF. The CDR3 coding sequence is TGTGCCAGCAGCCAAGTTGACGGGTACAATGAGCAGTTCTTC.

A few counts support this clonotype. DNA of the CDR3: TGTGCCATGGGCGTAGGCAACTATGGCTACACCTTC. It specifies CAMGVGNYGYTF. The rearrangement uses TRBV10-3 and TRBJ1-2; D gene ambiguous. This CDR3 is built from 12 residues. With 9 bases removed from V and 2 bases from J, the gap between germline ends came to 10 bases. Germline V CDR1 and CDR2: ENHRY, SYGVKD.

This chain uses TRBV4-2 with TRBJ2-2, with 8 bases aligning to TRBD2. The length of the CDR3 is 17 residues. The germline CDR1 and CDR2 sequences are LGHNA and YNFKEQ. V dropped 1 base and J dropped 2; count of bases not matched to a gene: 6. CDR3 in amino acids: CASSQVTLAVNTGELFF. The DNA for the CDR3 is TGTGCCAGCAGCCAAGTGACACTAGCGGTTAACACCGGGGAGCTGTTTTTT.

The V call is TRBV7-9, the J call TRBJ2-7, with 8 bases fitting TRBD1. After removal of 1 base from V and 2 bases from J, the junction contained 4 bases not matched to a gene. Looked up from germline, CDR1 is SEHNR and CDR2 is FQNEAQ (reference sequence). The CDR3 contains 15 residues. The DNA for the CDR3 is TGTGCCAGCAGCTTAGGTCAGGGGGCCCCCTACGAGCAGTACTTC. Translated: CASSLGQGAPYEQYF.

This clonotype was recorded a few times. The V gene is TRBV20-1, the J gene TRBJ2-5; maybe TRBD2 (5 bases). This CDR3 spans 11 amino acids. The germline V gene has CDR1 DFQATT and CDR2 SNEGSKA (reference sequence). Trimming left V 6 bases short and J 5 bases short, with 10 bases between. CDR3 sequence: CSAWTVETQYF. The CDR3 region has the DNA TGCAGTGCGTGGACTGTTGAGACCCAGTACTTC.

This clonotype has only a few counts. The chain has TRBV12-3 or TRBV12-4 and TRBJ1-1, with D unclear. This CDR3 region has 11 residues. The V end was cut by 5 bases, the J end by 8 bases, with 9 bases between. This CDR3 reads CASSPTLEAFF. The CDR3 region has the DNA TGTGCCAGCAGTCCAACCCTAGAAGCTTTCTTT.

The J gene is TRBJ2-7, the V gene TRBV7-2; 11 nucleotides match TRBD2. This CDR3 region has 19 residues. V dropped 3 bases and J dropped 5; count of bases not matched to a gene: 18. From germline, CDR1 is SGHTA and CDR2 FQGNSA. In DNA, the CDR3 is TGTGCCAGCAGCTTTAAACTTAGCGGGAGGGTAATACGTTGGAACGAGCAGTACTTC. Translated, it gives CASSFKLSGRVIRWNEQYF.

The V call is TRBV14, the J call TRBJ1-1; weak D call: TRBD1 (5 bases). Deletions cut 5 bases from V and 6 bases from J, with 13 bases between. Germline lookup yields CDR1 SGHDN and CDR2 FVKESK. This CDR3 has 13 residues. In DNA form, the CDR3 reads TGTGCCAGCAGCATCCACAGGAGCTCTGAAGCTTTCTTT. Translation: CASSIHRSSEAFF.

A few counts support this clonotype. This sequence joins TRBV14 and TRBJ1-2; D remains ambiguous. The CDR3 spans 14 residues. V shed 0 bases and J shed 5 bases, with 10 bases lying between them. Germline V CDR1 and CDR2: SGHDN, FVKESK. Here the CDR3 DNA reads TGTGCCAGCAGCCAAGAATGGACGGTTTATGGCTACACCTTC. Translated: CASSQEWTVYGYTF.

The V call is TRBV20-1, the J call TRBJ2-3; D may be TRBD2 (6 bases). This CDR3 has 12 residues. Trimming stripped 0 bases from V and 8 bases from J, with 9 bases between. The germline V gene has CDR1 DFQATT and CDR2 SNEGSKA (reference sequence). CDR3 loop: CSARDWEVTQYF. CDR3 DNA sequence: TGCAGTGCTAGAGACTGGGAGGTTACGCAGTATTTT.

The chain is built from TRBV18 and TRBJ2-1; 7 bases are shared with TRBD2. J was trimmed by 4 bases and V by 0 bases; bases with no gene match: 9. CDR3 length: 17 amino acids. Per germline, CDR1 KGHSH and CDR2 LQKENI. The CDR3 DNA reads as TGTGCCAGCTCACCACCGGAGCGGGGACCACTTTACAATGAGCAGTTCTTC. This codes for CASSPPERGPLYNEQFF.

This clonotype occurred once. J is TRBJ1-1 and V is TRBV29-1; D may be TRBD1 (6 bases). CDR1 is SQVTM, CDR2 ANQGSEA, per germline. CDR3 length: 14 residues. Trimming left V 5 bases short and J 10 bases short, with 23 bases between. CDR3 residues: CSVLARQAPSLAFF. DNA for the CDR3: TGCAGCGTTCTCGCAAGACAGGCCCCTAGTTTAGCTTTCTTT.

The table lists this clonotype with a few counts. The CDR3 region is CASRSGQKYEQYF. The CDR3 region has the DNA TGCGCCAGCAGGTCGGGACAGAAGTACGAGCAGTACTTC. The V call is TRBV5-1, the J call TRBJ2-7, with 7 bases aligning to TRBD1. The CDR3 is 13 residues long. Germline trimming cut 5 bases from V and 4 bases from J; bases unmatched to any gene: 6. The germline CDR1 and CDR2 sequences are SGHRS and YFSETQ.